The clone carrying this TCR beta chain occurred a few times. The antigen is unknown. This record belongs to a study of CD8+ T cells in alopecia areata. On the study more broadly: Tofacitinib was given for 6 to 18 months, then stopped for 6 months.

Notes on the study in general: Clonality exceeded that of normal scalp in lesional scalp, most notably in alopecia totalis/universalis. During tofacitinib treatment, many expanded lesional clones remained in scalp and blood.

RNA extraction and reverse transcription yielded cDNA as sequencing template. The assay was immunoSEQ multiplex PCR, and TCRdb's table has in-frame clones only and misses some. The sample carries nearly 200,000 clones, roughly 64% recorded once. V was pared by 7 bases and J by 8 bases, with 10 bases of the junction left unmatched. In germline, CDR1 is SQVTM, CDR2 ANQGSEA. The CDR3 sequence is 15 residues long. Treatment of the sample: oral pan-JAK inhibitor, 5-10 mg twice daily. V is TRBV29-1 and J is TRBJ2-1, with 14 nucleotides matching TRBD2. The sample in question was CD4+ T cells sorted from blood, obtained at week 24, from a patient treated with tofacitinib. This TCR was sampled from a human donor with alopecia areata. The CDR3 coding sequence is TGCAGCGCGTCGGGACTAGCGGGAGTGGGTGATGAGCAGTTCTTC. It is translated as CSASGLAGVGDEQFF.